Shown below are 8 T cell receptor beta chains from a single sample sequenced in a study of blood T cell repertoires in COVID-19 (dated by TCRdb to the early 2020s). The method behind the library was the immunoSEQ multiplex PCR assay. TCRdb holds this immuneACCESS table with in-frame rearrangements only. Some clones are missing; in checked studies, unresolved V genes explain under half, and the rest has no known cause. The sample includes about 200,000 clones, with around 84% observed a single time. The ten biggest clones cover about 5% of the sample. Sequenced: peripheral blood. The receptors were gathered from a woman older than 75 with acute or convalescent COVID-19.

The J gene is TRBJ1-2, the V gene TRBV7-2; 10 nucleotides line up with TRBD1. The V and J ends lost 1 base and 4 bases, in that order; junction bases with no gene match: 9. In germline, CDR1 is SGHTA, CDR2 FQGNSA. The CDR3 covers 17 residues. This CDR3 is CASSLGSPGQGIYGYTF. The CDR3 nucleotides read TGTGCCAGCAGCTTAGGGTCACCGGGACAGGGGATCTATGGCTACACCTTC.

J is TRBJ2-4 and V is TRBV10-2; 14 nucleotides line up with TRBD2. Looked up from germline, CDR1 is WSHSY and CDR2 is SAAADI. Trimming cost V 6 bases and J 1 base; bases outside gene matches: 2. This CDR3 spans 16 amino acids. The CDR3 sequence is CASRTSGGVAKNIQYF. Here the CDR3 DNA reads TGCGCCAGCAGGACTAGCGGGGGGGTCGCCAAAAACATTCAGTACTTC.

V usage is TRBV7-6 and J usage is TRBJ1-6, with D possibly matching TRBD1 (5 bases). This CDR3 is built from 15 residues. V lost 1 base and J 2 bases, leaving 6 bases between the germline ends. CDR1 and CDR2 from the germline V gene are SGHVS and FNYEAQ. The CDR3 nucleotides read TGTGCCAGCAGCTTAGTGGACACCTATAATTCACCCCTCCACTTT. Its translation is CASSLVDTYNSPLHF.

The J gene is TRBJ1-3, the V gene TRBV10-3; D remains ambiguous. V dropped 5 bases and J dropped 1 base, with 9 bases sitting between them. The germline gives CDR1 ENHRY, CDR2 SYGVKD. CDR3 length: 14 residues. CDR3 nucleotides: TGTGCCATCAGTCCTCAGTATTCTGGAAACACCATATATTTT. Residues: CAISPQYSGNTIYF.

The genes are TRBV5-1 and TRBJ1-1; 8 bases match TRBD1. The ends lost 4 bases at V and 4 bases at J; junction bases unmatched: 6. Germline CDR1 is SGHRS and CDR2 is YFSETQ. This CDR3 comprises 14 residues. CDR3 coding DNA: TGCGCCAGCAGCCCGAACGGACAGGGCACTGAAGCTTTCTTT. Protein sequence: CASSPNGQGTEAFF.

The CDR3, as DNA: TGTGCCAGTAGTCCACTTGGGGGAGGTTGGTCCTACGAGCAGTACTTC. Translated, it gives CASSPLGGGWSYEQYF. The V and J genes are TRBV19 and TRBJ2-7, with a weak D call TRBD2 (6 bases). V was trimmed by 5 bases and J by 1 base, leaving 18 bases between them. The CDR3 length is 16 residues. Germline assignment: CDR1 LNHDA and CDR2 SQIVND (reference sequence).

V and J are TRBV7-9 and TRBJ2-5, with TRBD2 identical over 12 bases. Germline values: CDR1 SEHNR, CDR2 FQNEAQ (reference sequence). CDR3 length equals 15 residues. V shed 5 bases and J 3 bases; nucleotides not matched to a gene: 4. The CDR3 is CASSPRTSGKETQYF. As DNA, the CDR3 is TGTGCCAGCAGCCCGCGGACTAGCGGGAAAGAGACCCAGTACTTC.

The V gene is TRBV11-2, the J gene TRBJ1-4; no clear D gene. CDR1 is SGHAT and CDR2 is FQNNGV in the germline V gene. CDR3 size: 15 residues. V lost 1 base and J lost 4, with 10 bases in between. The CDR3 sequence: CASSLGVQDNEKLFF. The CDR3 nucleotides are TGTGCCAGCAGCTTAGGTGTGCAGGATAATGAAAAACTGTTTTTT.